The rows below give T cell receptor beta chains drawn from one sample of a study of cytomegalovirus exposure and HLA in healthy donors. Measured with immunoSEQ multiplex PCR; TCRdb has only the in-frame clones, and not every one. The table has some 140,000 clones, about three quarters seen once. The specimen sequenced was PBMCs. These receptors all stem from a woman younger than 30 in good health and CMV-seronegative. Both conserved end residues are part of each CDR3.

j_gene	len	v_gene	CDR3aa
TRBJ2-3	14	TRBV6-5	CASSYVQGSDTQYF
TRBJ2-1	10	TRBV20-1	CSLAGNEQFF
TRBJ1-1	12	TRBV4-1	CASLGGVSEAFF
TRBJ2-4	16	TRBV6-5	CASSYWTGQAKNIQYF
TRBJ2-5	14	TRBV7-5	CVRSLEHRTGTQYF
TRBJ2-2	16	TRBV6-5	CASSYSSRGTTGELFF
TRBJ1-1	11	TRBV25-1	CASTREREAFF
TRBJ2-7	15	TRBV11-2	CASSSRAGVSYEQYF
TRBJ2-1	13	TRBV30	CAWSYGQGSEQFF
TRBJ2-7	15	TRBV30	CAWSVPRTGKNEQYF
TRBJ2-7	14	TRBV5-1	CASSLAALGDEQYF
TRBJ1-2	14	TRBV27	CASSWTGENYGYTF
TRBJ2-3	14	TRBV5-1	CASGSQVGTDTQYF
TRBJ1-5	15	TRBV5-1	CASSLAGLSNQPQHF
TRBJ1-4	15	TRBV28	CASRDSVGAREKLFF
TRBJ2-7	15	TRBV5-1	CASREGLAIAYEQYF
TRBJ2-7	15	TRBV5-1	CASSSRGQVSYEQYF
TRBJ2-5	14	TRBV6-1	CASSEAGQFETQYF
TRBJ2-7	15	TRBV10-3	CAISQSGTGDGEQYF
TRBJ2-1	18	TRBV7-7	CASSLFYGLAGEDNEQFF
TRBJ2-2	17	TRBV7-7	CASSLTMSGRWTGELFF
TRBJ1-1	13	TRBV7-9	CSSARRGGPGAFF
TRBJ2-7	13	TRBV27	CASRGTGAGEQYF
TRBJ2-7	17	TRBV7-6	CASSLGMTSGRLYEQYF
TRBJ2-1	15	TRBV6-5	CASSYTGGPFNEQFF
TRBJ2-1	15	TRBV7-7	CASSRSPSGTNEQFF
TRBJ1-1	14	TRBV15	CATSRDKRNTEAFF
TRBJ2-5	13	TRBV29-1	CSSATGTEETQYF
TRBJ1-1	14	TRBV6-6	CASSYAGRNTEAFF
TRBJ1-2	15	TRBV7-9	CASSLVLYRRYGYTF
TRBJ1-2	13	TRBV2	CASRWGQLNGYTF